These 18 T cell receptor delta chains were sequenced from one sample in a study of gamma-delta chains in newborns, infants, children. TCRdb re-called the reads with CATT. Of roughly 5,000 delta-chain clones listed, 2.5% to 3% are singletons. Sequencing was carried out using blood. Source of these receptors: a child who was a newborn, infant or young child, either healthy, febrile or measles-vaccinated (not recorded which).

This clone is medium-sized. This chain connects TRDV2 to TRDJ2; the match to TRDD3 covers 11 bases. Trimming took 1 base from V and 0 from J; bases not matched to a gene: 0. Germline V gene data show CDR1 as GEAIGNYY and CDR2 as EKD. CDR3 size: 16 residues. The CDR3 region has the DNA TGTGCCTGTGACACTGGGGGATACGCTTTGACAGCACAACTCTTCTTT. This translates into CACDTGGYALTAQLFF.

Comments on this clone: The sample carries other DNA sequences with the same CDR3. The CDR3: CACDTVLGTGSWDTRQMFF. The CDR3 bases are TGTGCCTGTGACACCGTACTGGGGACTGGCTCCTGGGACACCCGACAGATGTTTTTC. This chain connects TRDV2 to TRDJ3, with 7 bases aligning to TRDD3. The CDR3 runs 19 residues. After removal of 0 bases from V and 0 bases from J, the junction contained 7 bases not matched to a gene. Looked up from germline, CDR1 is GEAIGNYY and CDR2 is EKD.

This clone is labeled medium-sized. V gene TRDV2 combines with J gene TRDJ3; TRDD3 matches 11 bases. Looked up from germline, CDR1 is GEAIGNYY and CDR2 is EKD. This CDR3 comprises 19 residues. The junction had 6 bases not matched to a gene; V was cut back by 2 bases and J by 1 base. The CDR3 region is CACDKVLGDMSWDTRQMFF. CDR3 DNA: TGTGCCTGTGACAAAGTACTGGGGGATATGTCCTGGGACACCCGACAGATGTTTTTC.

This clone has only a few counts. The chain links TRDV2 to TRDJ3; D is unclear. V lost 0 bases and J lost 0, with 11 bases in between. The germline gives CDR1 GEAIGNYY, CDR2 EKD. This CDR3 has 18 residues. The CDR3 sequence: CACDTVDASSWDTRQMFF. The CDR3 DNA reads TGTGCCTGTGACACCGTGGATGCGAGCTCCTGGGACACCCGACAGATGTTTTTC.

The chain uses TRDV2 and TRDJ3; TRDD3 aligns across 12 bases. Trimming removed 2 bases from V and 2 bases from J; junction bases left unmatched: 6. Looked up from germline, CDR1 is GEAIGNYY and CDR2 is EKD. This CDR3 contains 19 residues. In nucleotides, the CDR3 is TGTGCCTGTGACAAACTGGGGGATACTAAGACCTGGGACACCCGACAGATGTTTTTC. This sequence encodes CACDKLGDTKTWDTRQMFF.

The rearrangement uses TRDV1 and TRDJ1; 8 nucleotides agree with TRDD3. CDR3 length equals 18 residues. V lost 3 bases, J lost 7 bases, and 19 bases stayed unmatched. Looked up from germline, CDR1 is TSWWSYY and CDR2 is QGS. The CDR3 DNA reads as TGTGCTCTTGGGGAGCCTAGGTCCTACGTACTGGGGGCCGTTAAACTCATCTTT. Translating it yields CALGEPRSYVLGAVKLIF.

As regards this clone: The junction does not match germline at one end; this may be a read error. At the DNA level, this CDR3 is encoded by other sequences in the same sample as well. This chain joins TRDV2 and TRDJ3; 8 bases are a match to TRDD3. In germline, CDR1 is GEAIGNYY, CDR2 EKD. The CDR3 totals 19 residues. CDR3 sequence reads: CACDTLLGVVSWDTRQMFF. CDR3 coding DNA: TGCGCCTGTGACACCCTACTGGGGGTAGTCTCCTGGGACACCCGACAGATGTTTTTC.

This clone was detected only a few times. One end of the junction does not line up with germline, which may come from a read error. The rearrangement joins TRDV2 to TRDJ1, with TRDD3 matching over 13 bases. CDR3 size: 17 residues. Per germline, CDR1 GEAIGNYY and CDR2 EKD. CDR3 nucleotide sequence: TGTGCCTGTGACATACTGGGGGATACGCGGTACACCTATAAACTCATCTTT. This gives the protein CACDILGDTRYTYKLIF.

This clone was detected only a few times. The sample contains more than one DNA sequence encoding this CDR3. V is TRDV2 and J is TRDJ3; 8 positions match TRDD3. The CDR3 has 19 residues. The germline V gene has CDR1 GEAIGNYY and CDR2 EKD. V gave up 0 bases and J gave up 0 bases; unmatched junction bases: 6. The CDR3 loop reads CACDTLGDSSSWDTRQMFF. DNA of the CDR3: TGTGCCTGTGACACCTTGGGGGATTCTAGCTCCTGGGACACCCGACAGATGTTTTTC.

This clone was recorded a few times. The rearrangement joins TRDV2 to TRDJ3, with 8 bases lining up with TRDD3. Per the germline V gene, CDR1 is GEAIGNYY and CDR2 is EKD. The V gene end was trimmed by 0 bases and the J gene end by 0 bases; junction bases not matched to a gene: 3. CDR3 length: 18 amino acids. The CDR3 nucleotides are TGTGCCTGTGACACCGTACTGGGGGGCTCCTGGGACACCCGACAGATGTTTTTC. It specifies CACDTVLGGSWDTRQMFF.

This clone is labeled medium-sized. The chain is built from TRDV2 and TRDJ1; 8 nucleotides match TRDD3. V shed 3 bases and J 0 bases; nucleotides not matched to a gene: 8. The CDR3 spans 16 residues. The germline V gene encodes CDR1 GEAIGNYY and CDR2 EKD. In DNA form, the CDR3 reads TGTGCCTGTGACTCAATGGGGGATTCGTACACCGATAAACTCATCTTT. This sequence encodes CACDSMGDSYTDKLIF.

V gene TRDV2 combines with J gene TRDJ3, with 12 bases lining up with TRDD3. Germline V gives CDR1 GEAIGNYY, CDR2 EKD. Unmatched junction bases numbered 11, after V lost 0 bases and J lost 3 bases. The CDR3 covers 21 residues. CDR3 region: CACDTVLGDTRGYWDTRQMFF. CDR3 DNA: TGTGCCTGTGACACCGTACTGGGGGATACCCGGGGTTACTGGGACACCCGACAGATGTTTTTC.

A few counts support this clone. The chain uses TRDV2 and TRDJ1; D is uncertain. The germline V gene has CDR1 GEAIGNYY and CDR2 EKD. This CDR3 contains 14 residues. Deletions cut 1 base from V and 9 bases from J, with 17 bases between. CDR3 nucleotides: TGTGCCTGTGACACGGTAGGGGCCCTCCAGGAACTCATCTTT. The encoded protein is CACDTVGALQELIF.

This clone is labeled medium-sized. The gene calls are TRAV29/DV5 and TRDJ1; perhaps D is TRDD2 or TRDD3 (5 bases each). Germline CDR1 is NSMFDY and CDR2 is ISSIKDK. The CDR3 has 16 residues. V was cut by 0 bases and J by 5 bases, with 20 bases left in between. The CDR3 DNA sequence: TGTGCAGCAAGCGCGGAGCCTACGATACATACGGATAAACTCATCTTT. Residues: CAASAEPTIHTDKLIF. Full variable domain (rest looked up from reference TRAV29/DV5 and TRDJ1): DQQVKQNSPSLSVQEGRISILNCDYTNSMFDYFLWYKKYPAEGPTFLISISSIKDKNEDGRFTVFLNKSAKHLSLHIVPSQPGDSAVYFCAASAEPTIHTDKLIFGKGTRVTVEP.

The V call is TRDV2, the J call TRDJ2; 11 positions match TRDD3. From germline, CDR1 is GEAIGNYY and CDR2 EKD. Trimming at V came to 0 bases and at J to 6 bases, leaving 8 bases not matched to a gene. The CDR3 spans 17 residues. The chain's CDR3 is CACDTLLGDTVPAQLFF. CDR3 DNA: TGTGCCTGTGACACCCTGCTGGGGGATACCGTTCCAGCACAACTCTTCTTT.

To note about this clone: An end of the junction does not agree with germline; a read error may underlie this. CDR3 bases: TGTGCCCGTGACTACTGGGGGATAGGCACAGCACAACTCTTCTTT. Encoded protein: CARDYWGIGTAQLFF. The chain is built from TRDV2 and TRDJ2, with 11 nucleotides matching TRDD3. The CDR3 sequence is 15 residues long. Germline V gene data show CDR1 as GEAIGNYY and CDR2 as EKD.

The CDR3 bases are TGTGCCTGTGACTCCGTACTGGGGTCCCCGGGGTTGACAGCACAACTCTTCTTT. This sequence encodes CACDSVLGSPGLTAQLFF. The chain joins TRDV2 to TRDJ2, with 7 bases fitting TRDD3. CDR1 and CDR2 from the germline V gene are GEAIGNYY and EKD. The length of the CDR3 is 18 residues. The V and J ends lost 3 bases and 2 bases, in that order; junction bases with no gene match: 14.

The chain carries TRDV3 and TRDJ3, with a possible D match to TRDD3 (6 bases). Germline values: CDR1 TVYSNPD, CDR2 GDNSRS (reference sequence). The CDR3 is 19 amino acids. The ends were cut back, 0 bases at V and 0 bases at J, with 18 bases in the middle. CDR3 bases: TGTGCCTTTAGCCGGGGGAAACGACGGAGCTCCTGGGACACCCGACAGATGTTTTTC. Translation gives CAFSRGKRRSSWDTRQMFF.